Listed below are T cell receptor beta chains from one sample, sequenced in a study of blood T cell repertoires in COVID-19. Libraries were prepared by immunoSEQ multiplex PCR; TCRdb keeps only in-frame clonotypes and omits some of them. The sample holds 400,000 to 500,000 clones; 70% to 90% are singletons and the top ten take 1.2% to 1.5%. The sample taken for sequencing was PBMCs or T cells enriched from blood (not recorded which). Receptor source: a woman between 18 and 30 years old who had been exposed to COVID-19. The CDR3 runs from the conserved cysteine through the conserved F or W. The D gene is left open where the match is weak. Some rows mark clone size as missing; the rest say once, few, many or name a class of expanded clone.

CDR3 DNA	CDR3 protein	J gene	D gene	V gene	clone size
TGTGCCAGCAGCCGTGACCAAGAGACCCAGTACTTC	CASSRDQETQYF	TRBJ2-5	NA	TRBV7-9	NA
TGTGCCAGCAGCTTAGCTGGCGGGAGGGAGCAGTTCTTC	CASSLAGGREQFF	TRBJ2-1	TRBD2	TRBV11-2	NA
TGTGCCAGCAGCTTGGGGGGCCAGGGGCAGGGGTATGGCTACACCTTC	CASSLGGQGQGYGYTF	TRBJ1-2	NA	TRBV5-4	NA
TGTGCCATGTACAGGGCCATTAATGAAAAACTGTTTTTT	CAMYRAINEKLFF	TRBJ1-4	NA	TRBV10-3	NA
TGCGCCAGCGCCAATACAGGGGGCAGTGTAAGCTACACCTTC	CASANTGGSVSYTF	TRBJ1-2	TRBD1	TRBV5-1	few
TGTGCCAGCAGCTTAAACACAGCCTCTGGAAACACCATATATTTT	CASSLNTASGNTIYF	TRBJ1-3	NA	TRBV7-9	NA
TGCGCCAGCAGCTTGGGGACAGGGGGCGCCCCCTACAATGAGCAGTTCTTC	CASSLGTGGAPYNEQFF	TRBJ2-1	TRBD1	TRBV5-1	NA
TGCGCCAGCAGCTCCCGACAGGGAGCAAGGACCACTGAAGCTTTCTTT	CASSSRQGARTTEAFF	TRBJ1-1	TRBD1	TRBV5-1	NA
TGTGCCACCGCCGGACGGACGCTTAGCGGGAAACAAAATGAGCAGTTCTTC	CATAGRTLSGKQNEQFF	TRBJ2-1	TRBD2	TRBV24-1	NA
TGTGCCAGCAGCACAGGGTACGGGCAAGGTAATGAAAAACTGTTTTTT	CASSTGYGQGNEKLFF	TRBJ1-4	NA	TRBV5-6	NA
TGTGCCAGCATGCTACTAGCTCCTCCCAACATTCAGTACTTC	CASMLLAPPNIQYF	TRBJ2-4	NA	TRBV27	NA
TGTGCCAGCAGCTTATTTGCCTTTAGCGGGGAGATCACAGATACGCAGTATTTT	CASSLFAFSGEITDTQYF	TRBJ2-3	TRBD2	TRBV7-8	NA
TGTGCCAGCAGTTATTGGACAGGCAGCTACGAGCAGTACTTC	CASSYWTGSYEQYF	TRBJ2-7	TRBD1	TRBV6-2/TRBV6-3	NA
TGTGCCTGGAGCAGGGGGCTTAACACTGAAGCTTTCTTT	CAWSRGLNTEAFF	TRBJ1-1	TRBD1	TRBV30	NA
TGTGCCACCAGACTAGCGGGGAACCACGAGCAGTACTTC	CATRLAGNHEQYF	TRBJ2-7	TRBD2	TRBV27	NA
TGTGCCAGAAGCTTGGCCGCGTCTAGCGGGGGGCATAGTTCCTACGAGCAGTACTTC	CARSLAASSGGHSSYEQYF	TRBJ2-7	TRBD2	TRBV5-3	once
TGTGCCAGCAGCTTGGGGGGCTGGGCCAGCCCCTACAATGAGCAGTTCTTC	CASSLGGWASPYNEQFF	TRBJ2-1	NA	TRBV5-5	NA
TGTGCCAGCAGTTTCCAGGGTGGTGGAAACACCATATATTTT	CASSFQGGGNTIYF	TRBJ1-3	NA	TRBV13	NA
TGTGCCAGCAAGCAGGGCAATTATGGCTACACCTTC	CASKQGNYGYTF	TRBJ1-2	NA	TRBV12-3/TRBV12-4	NA
TGTGCCAGCAGCGGGATAGGTTTGAAGGGCAATCAGCCCCAGCATTTT	CASSGIGLKGNQPQHF	TRBJ1-5	NA	TRBV6-6	NA
TGTGCCAGCAGACTCGGACCAGCGGGCAGCAATGAGCAGTTCTTC	CASRLGPAGSNEQFF	TRBJ2-1	NA	TRBV3-1/TRBV3-2	NA
TGTGCCAGCAGCTTGCGACAGGGTGGTGAAAAACTGTTTTTT	CASSLRQGGEKLFF	TRBJ1-4	TRBD1	TRBV5-8	NA
TGTGCCAGCAGCCAACGCCCTGACAGGGCCGGGCAAGAGACCCAGTACTTC	CASSQRPDRAGQETQYF	TRBJ2-5	TRBD1	TRBV3-1/TRBV3-2	NA
TGTGCCAGCAGCTTGGTCGGGGGAGAAAAACTGTTTTTT	CASSLVGGEKLFF	TRBJ1-4	NA	TRBV5-5	NA
TGTGCCAGTAGCGTCGGGGCAGGGGCTAGCAATCAGCCCCAGCATTTT	CASSVGAGASNQPQHF	TRBJ1-5	NA	TRBV19	NA
TGTGCCAGCAGCCCTCTACTGATCCAAGAGACCCAGTACTTC	CASSPLLIQETQYF	TRBJ2-5	NA	TRBV3-1/TRBV3-2	NA
TGTGCCAGCAGCTCCGGGACAGGGGGTGATTCACCCCTCCACTTT	CASSSGTGGDSPLHF	TRBJ1-6	TRBD1	TRBV7-9	NA
TGCGCCAGCAGCCAAGGGACAGGGGTCGGGGCCAACGTCCTGACTTTC	CASSQGTGVGANVLTF	TRBJ2-6	TRBD1	TRBV4-3	NA
TGTGCCAGCAGCCAAGAAGCGGGACAGGGGGTCTATGGCTACACCTTC	CASSQEAGQGVYGYTF	TRBJ1-2	TRBD1	TRBV14	NA
TGTGCCAGTAGTATCCCGGGACAGGGGAGAGAAAAACTGTTTTTT	CASSIPGQGREKLFF	TRBJ1-4	TRBD1	TRBV19	NA
TGTGCCAGCAGCCAAGCGGGACTAGCGGGGCTGGGGTCCTACGAGCAGTACTTC	CASSQAGLAGLGSYEQYF	TRBJ2-7	TRBD2	TRBV4-2	NA
TGTGCCACCAGCAGAGATGATGACAGGGTCTCCGGGTACGAGCAGTACTTC	CATSRDDDRVSGYEQYF	TRBJ2-7	TRBD1	TRBV15	few
TGTGCCAGCAGGCCTAGCGGGAGTGCAGGGTACGAGCAGTACTTC	CASRPSGSAGYEQYF	TRBJ2-7	TRBD2	TRBV2	NA
TGTGCCAGCAGCCAGTACACCTCACAGGGTTCGGTGAATTCACCCCTCCACTTT	CASSQYTSQGSVNSPLHF	TRBJ1-6	NA	TRBV4-2	few
TGCACCAGCAGCCAAGGTACCGGGACAGGGGCCCTCTGTAGCAATCAGCCCCAGCATTTT	CTSSQGTGTGALCSNQPQHF	TRBJ1-5	NA	TRBV1	NA
TGTGCCAGTCGCGGGAGGCTGGACACCGGGGAGCTGTTTTTT	CASRGRLDTGELFF	TRBJ2-2	TRBD2	TRBV28	NA
TGTGCCAGCAGTTACGTTGCGCGGAAAGGAAACACCATATATTTT	CASSYVARKGNTIYF	TRBJ1-3	NA	TRBV6-5	few
TGTGCCAGCAGTCCAGGGACTAGAAACAATGAGCAGTTCTTC	CASSPGTRNNEQFF	TRBJ2-1	TRBD2	TRBV6-6	once
TGTGCCAGCAGTGAGCAAATCGGGGGCTACGAGCAGTACTTC	CASSEQIGGYEQYF	TRBJ2-7	NA	TRBV6-1	NA
TGTGCCAGTAGTAAGGCAGGGGAGAACACTGAAGCTTTCTTT	CASSKAGENTEAFF	TRBJ1-1	NA	TRBV19	NA
TGTGCCATCAGTGAGGGGGGGTGGAATGAGCAGTTCTTC	CAISEGGWNEQFF	TRBJ2-1	NA	TRBV10-3	NA
TGTGCCAGCTCACGACAGGGCGCTAGGGCCAACGTCCTGACTTTC	CASSRQGARANVLTF	TRBJ2-6	TRBD1	TRBV18	NA
TGTGCCAGCAGCTCGTTTAGGACAGGGCTAGCCGAGCAGTACTTC	CASSSFRTGLAEQYF	TRBJ2-7	TRBD1	TRBV11-2	NA
TGTGCCAGCAGCTCCACAGGGGGCCCTTTGAGCAATCAGCCCCAGCATTTT	CASSSTGGPLSNQPQHF	TRBJ1-5	TRBD1	TRBV5-5	NA
TGCGCCAGCAGCACGGCAGGGGGCGATGGTGAAAAACTGTTTTTT	CASSTAGGDGEKLFF	TRBJ1-4	TRBD1	TRBV5-1	NA
TGTGCCAGCAGCTACAGGGCCGGGGAGCTGTTTTTT	CASSYRAGELFF	TRBJ2-2	NA	TRBV3-1/TRBV3-2	NA
TGTGCCAGCTGCCAGGGGGCTGAAAAACTGTTTTTT	CASCQGAEKLFF	TRBJ1-4	TRBD1	TRBV2	NA